These T cell receptor beta chains were read from a single sample in a study of shared clonotypes between healthy human individuals. Produced via immunoSEQ multiplex PCR; TCRdb's table is partial and in-frame only. The sample holds about 520,000 clones, around 95% seen once. Sample: naive CD4+ T cells sorted from blood. The receptors shown here come from a woman aged 30 to 39 in good health. The conserved cysteine and the conserved F or W are not part of the CDR3 here. Fields, in order: V gene, CDR3 length, CDR3 protein.

>TRBV2|13
ASSDFSGSLETQY
>TRBV4-1|15
ASSHRLGQIRDTEAF
>TRBV29-1|13
SVESRTGSSYGYT
>TRBV28|13
ASGELRGLDYGYT
>TRBV6-6|13
ASSGASARSYEQY
>TRBV19|13
ASSETGGGGQPQH
>TRBV18|13
ASSLTGHPEQPQH
>TRBV15|13
ATSRDNQGSGELF
>TRBV19|14
ASSSDRTAFSYEQY
>TRBV10-1|11
ASSESTGRRLF
>TRBV2|12
ASSRDPTLGEQY
>TRBV4-1|12
ASSHDRGNQPQH
>TRBV5-1|13
ASSLADLGSYEQY
>TRBV19|13
ASSTNRARADTQY
>TRBV28|12
ASSPPLLTYEQY
>TRBV5-4|12
ASSLDRGNYGYT
>TRBV4-1|19
ASSQDRSPLAGDAQMRTQY
>TRBV5-6|12
ASSLFQGDQPQH
>TRBV19|12
ASSQTGLGNTIY
>TRBV30|15
AWSTRLRDSSNYGYT
>TRBV10-2|13
ASSRGRVANEKLF
>TRBV4-1|13
ASSQEITGWTEAF
>TRBV28|15
ASSFTLGQGVGKPQH
>TRBV5-1|12
ASSSGPARQPQH
>TRBV5-1|14
ASSWGQGARSNEQF
>TRBV19|11
ASSPVVGQPQH
>TRBV5-8|13
ASSLRGYSNQPQH
>TRBV19|10
ASSSQGYEQY
>TRBV5-6|10
ASSGTNNEQF
>TRBV10-3|12
AITDRLSNYGYT